This T cell receptor (beta chain) was recovered during a study of T cells in Graves' hyperthyroidism and ophthalmopathy. Study-level results: Ophthalmopathy and stable hyperthyroidism were told apart by a 13 V-J model. Blood also showed most of the thyroid clonotypes that were expanded above 0.001.

TCR beta CDR3 regions were amplified from RNA transcripts. With the HTBI primer set, the TCR CDR3 went through a first round of RT-PCR. TCRdb re-analysed the multiplex PCR reads in MiXCR, keeping a single row per CDR3 protein. The table has about 560,000 distinct CDR3 sequences, roughly 46% seen once. On this clonotype: What it binds is not known. One junction end disagrees with the germline gene, perhaps due to a read error.

Diagnostic decisions used clinical symptoms, serum thyroxine and TRAb, thyroid ultrasound and orbital computed tomography. The CDR3 runs 13 residues. Germline lookup yields CDR1 ENHRY and CDR2 SYGVKD. The sequencing sample was made of peripheral blood or thyroid tissue (not recorded which). The TCR originated in a woman aged 18-35 years with Graves' hyperthyroidism. The V and J genes are TRBV10-3 and TRBJ1-5; D is unresolved. The chain's CDR3 is CASSYTSNQPQHF. The CDR3 nucleotides are TGTGCCAGCAGTTATACTAGCAATCAGCCCCAGCATTTT.